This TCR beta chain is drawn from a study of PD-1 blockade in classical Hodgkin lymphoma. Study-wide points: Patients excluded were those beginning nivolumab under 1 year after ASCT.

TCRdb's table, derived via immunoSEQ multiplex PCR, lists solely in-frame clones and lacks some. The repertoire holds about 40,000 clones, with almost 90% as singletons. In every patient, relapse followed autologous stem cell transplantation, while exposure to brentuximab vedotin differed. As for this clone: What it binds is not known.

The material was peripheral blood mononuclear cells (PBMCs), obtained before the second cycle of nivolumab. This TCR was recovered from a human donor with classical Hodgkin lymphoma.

The CDR3, as DNA: TGTGCCAGCAACCTTGTCAGAGGCACTGAAGCTTTCTTT. This gives the protein CASNLVRGTEAFF. V and J are TRBV27 and TRBJ1-1; no definite D call. This CDR3 has 13 residues. The ends were cut back, 7 bases at V and 4 bases at J, with 13 bases in the middle. CDR1 and CDR2 (germline): MNHEY, SMNVEV (reference sequence).